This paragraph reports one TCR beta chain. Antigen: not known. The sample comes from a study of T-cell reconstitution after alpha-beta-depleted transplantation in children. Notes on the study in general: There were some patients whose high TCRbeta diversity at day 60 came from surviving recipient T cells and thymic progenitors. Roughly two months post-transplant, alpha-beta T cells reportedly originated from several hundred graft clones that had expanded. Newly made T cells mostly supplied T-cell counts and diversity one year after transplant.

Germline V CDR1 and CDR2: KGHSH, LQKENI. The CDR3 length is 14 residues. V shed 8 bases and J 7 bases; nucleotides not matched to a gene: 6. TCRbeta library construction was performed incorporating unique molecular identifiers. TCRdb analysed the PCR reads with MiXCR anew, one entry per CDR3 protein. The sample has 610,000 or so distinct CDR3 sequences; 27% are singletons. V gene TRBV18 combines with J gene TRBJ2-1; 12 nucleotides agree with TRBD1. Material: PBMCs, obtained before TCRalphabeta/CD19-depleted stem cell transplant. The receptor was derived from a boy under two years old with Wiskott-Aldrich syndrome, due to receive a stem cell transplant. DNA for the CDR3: TGTGCCAGCGGAGGGACAGGGGGCTGGAATGAGCAGTTCTTC. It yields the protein CASGGTGGWNEQFF.